These 27 T cell receptor beta chains came from one sample sequenced in a study of shared clonotypes between healthy human individuals. The protocol was immunoSEQ multiplex PCR, while the TCRdb copy is restricted to in-frame clones and leaves out a portion. The table lists 760,000 or so clones, 90% to 97% of them singletons. CD45RO-negative, CCR7-selected cells formed the naive CD8 fraction, which excluded terminally differentiated effector memory CD45RA+ cells. Sequencing was carried out using naive CD8+ T cells sorted from blood. These receptors were taken from a young man in good health.

Comments on this clone: Other DNA sequences in this specimen translate into the identical CDR3. CDR3 nucleotides: TGTGCCACCAGCAGAGAGGGGGGTAGCAATCAGCCCCAGCATTTT. Translated: CATSREGGSNQPQHF. The chain links TRBV15 to TRBJ1-5; TRBD1 might be the D (5 bases). Germline CDR1 LNHNV, CDR2 YYDKDF (reference sequence). The CDR3 contains 15 residues. V lost 0 bases and J 0 bases, leaving 6 bases between the germline ends.

The rearrangement links TRBV28 to TRBJ2-7, with 7 positions matching TRBD2. Germline CDR1 and CDR2: MDHEN and SYDVKM. The CDR3 sequence is 14 residues long. Unmatched junction bases numbered 8, after V lost 8 bases and J lost 1 base. The CDR3 spells CASLGTTLSYEQYF. DNA for the CDR3: TGTGCCAGCCTGGGGACTACTCTATCCTACGAGCAGTACTTC.

V is TRBV7-9 and J is TRBJ2-5; 10 positions agree with TRBD2. CDR3 length: 15 amino acids. Looked up from germline, CDR1 is SEHNR and CDR2 is FQNEAQ (reference sequence). V lost 5 bases and J lost 4; bases outside the gene matches: 7. DNA of the CDR3: TGTGCCAGCAGCCCCCCGGCTAGCGGGAGAGAGACCCAGTACTTC. The encoded protein is CASSPPASGRETQYF.

The rearrangement links TRBV10-3 to TRBJ2-1; D is unclear. The CDR3 covers 18 residues. Trimming pared 3 bases from V and 9 bases from J, leaving 27 bases between. Germline-derived CDR1 and CDR2 are ENHRY and SYGVKD. The CDR3 sequence is CAISDLGRRGVEGSEQFF. The CDR3 DNA reads TGTGCCATCAGTGATCTGGGCAGGCGAGGTGTCGAAGGTAGTGAGCAGTTCTTC.

J is TRBJ2-3 and V is TRBV29-1; 8 positions match TRBD2. J gave up 3 bases and V 0 bases, and 17 bases lay outside the gene matches. This CDR3 has 19 residues. From germline, CDR1 is SQVTM and CDR2 ANQGSEA. The DNA for the CDR3 is TGCAGCGTTGAAGATCCACACCAACCAAGGGGACTAGTTACAGATACGCAGTATTTT. Encoded protein: CSVEDPHQPRGLVTDTQYF.

The chain joins TRBV5-5 to TRBJ2-7; TRBD2 agrees at 10 bases. J gave up 3 bases and V 2 bases, and 5 bases lay outside the gene matches. Germline V lookup: CDR1 SGHKS, CDR2 YYEKEE (reference sequence). This CDR3 is built from 15 residues. The CDR3 DNA sequence: TGTGCCAGCAGCTTTTGGGCTAGCGGGAGCTACGAGCAGTACTTC. This encodes CASSFWASGSYEQYF. The variable domain in full, completed from reference TRBV5-5 and TRBJ2-7, reads DAGVTQSPTHLIKTRGQQVTLRCSPISGHKSVSWYQQVLGQGPQFIFQYYEKEERGRGNFPDRFSARQFPNYSSELNVNALLLGDSALYLCASSFWASGSYEQYFGPGTRLTVT.

J is TRBJ1-2 and V is TRBV2; D uncertain. The CDR3 contains 12 residues. Per the germline V gene, CDR1 is SNHLY and CDR2 is FYNNEI. The germline V and J ends were trimmed by 7 bases and 5 bases, with 11 bases remaining between them. The CDR3 protein is CASTPRSYGYTF. Written as DNA, the CDR3 is TGTGCCAGCACCCCCAGGTCATATGGCTACACCTTC. Drawing the rest from reference TRBV2 and TRBJ1-2, the complete variable domain is EPEVTQTPSHQVTQMGQEVILRCVPISNHLYFYWYRQILGQKVEFLVSFYNNEISEKSEIFDDQFSVERPDGSNFTLKIRSTKLEDSAMYFCASTPRSYGYTFGSGTRLTVV.

The CDR3 region is CASSFNDRVSDTQYF. In DNA, the CDR3 is TGTGCCAGCAGTTTCAACGACAGGGTCTCAGATACGCAGTATTTT. This chain links TRBV28 with TRBJ2-3; 7 nucleotides align to TRBD1. V gave up 3 bases and J gave up 4 bases; unmatched junction bases: 7. Germline loops: CDR1 MDHEN, CDR2 SYDVKM. This CDR3 has 15 amino acids.

This chain joins TRBV29-1 and TRBJ2-7, with 9 bases matching TRBD1. Trimming took 4 bases from V and 2 from J; bases not matched to a gene: 6. CDR1 and CDR2 from the germline V gene are SQVTM and ANQGSEA. The CDR3 is 14 amino acids. CDR3 in amino acids: CSVVGTGRAYEQYF. DNA of the CDR3: TGCAGCGTTGTGGGGACAGGGAGGGCCTACGAGCAGTACTTC.

The chain combines TRBV29-1 with TRBJ2-7; D gene uncertain. V was shortened by 3 bases and J by 0 bases, with 12 bases between the two germline ends. Germline CDR1 SQVTM, CDR2 ANQGSEA. There are 14 residues in the CDR3. The CDR3 DNA follows: TGCAGCGTTGATAGTGCTGGAAGCTCCTACGAGCAGTACTTC. The encoded protein is CSVDSAGSSYEQYF.

The rearrangement links TRBV13 to TRBJ2-7, with TRBD1 identical over 8 bases. CDR3 length: 14 amino acids. Germline V gene data show CDR1 as PRHDT and CDR2 as FYEKMQ (reference sequence). The V and J ends lost 5 bases and 3 bases, in that order; junction bases with no gene match: 6. The CDR3 sequence is CASSRSGGSYEQYF. DNA of the CDR3: TGTGCCAGCAGCCGTTCAGGGGGCAGCTACGAGCAGTACTTC.

The chain has TRBV18 and TRBJ2-3; D is unclear. The CDR3 consists of 14 residues. Germline V gene sequence: CDR1 KGHSH, CDR2 LQKENI. Trimming took 2 bases from V and 1 from J, leaving 7 bases between them. The CDR3 region is CASSPAGRTDTQYF. CDR3 bases: TGTGCCAGCTCACCAGCTGGGCGCACAGATACGCAGTATTTT.

The chain couples TRBV13 to TRBJ1-3; D gene uncertain. This CDR3 spans 12 amino acids. Trimming shortened V by 5 bases and J by 0 bases, and 2 bases separated the two germline ends. Germline assignment: CDR1 PRHDT and CDR2 FYEKMQ (reference sequence). The CDR3 nucleotides are TGTGCCAGCAGCGACTCTGGAAACACCATATATTTT. Translation gives CASSDSGNTIYF.

The rearrangement uses TRBV5-5 and TRBJ1-5; D remains ambiguous. CDR1 and CDR2 from the germline V gene are SGHKS and YYEKEE (reference sequence). There are 17 residues in the CDR3. Trimming left V 4 bases short and J 4 bases short, with 21 bases between. CDR3 DNA sequence: TGTGCCAGCAGCATAGTCCTATTGGGGAGGGATAATCAGCCCCAGCATTTT. Translated: CASSIVLLGRDNQPQHF.

The gene calls are TRBV2 and TRBJ2-1; weak D call: TRBD1 (6 bases). The germline CDR1 and CDR2 sequences are SNHLY and FYNNEI. This CDR3 has 15 residues. The V gene lost 6 bases and the J gene lost 3 bases, with 15 bases spanning the gap. The CDR3 bases are TGTGCCAGCAGGGCCGGGACATTAAGCTACAATGAGCAGTTCTTC. Translated: CASRAGTLSYNEQFF. The full variable domain, rest sourced from reference TRBV2 and TRBJ2-1, is EPEVTQTPSHQVTQMGQEVILRCVPISNHLYFYWYRQILGQKVEFLVSFYNNEISEKSEIFDDQFSVERPDGSNFTLKIRSTKLEDSAMYFCASRAGTLSYNEQFFGPGTRLTVL.

The chain employs TRBV9 and TRBJ2-3; TRBD1 agrees at 9 bases. The CDR3 consists of 15 residues. The germline V gene has CDR1 SGDLS and CDR2 YYNGEE. The J segment lost 4 bases and the V segment lost 3 bases, leaving 6 bases of the junction unmatched. The CDR3 loop reads CASSGGQGGADTQYF. The CDR3 region has the DNA TGTGCCAGCAGCGGGGGACAGGGTGGCGCAGATACGCAGTATTTT.

V and J are TRBV5-1 and TRBJ1-1; 8 bases align to TRBD1. This CDR3 has 14 residues. V gave up 1 base and J gave up 7 bases; unmatched junction bases: 6. Germline CDR1 SGHRS, CDR2 YFSETQ. CDR3 amino acids: CASSLNTGGYEAFF. The CDR3 DNA reads TGCGCCAGCAGCTTGAACACAGGGGGTTATGAAGCTTTCTTT.

The chain joins TRBV15 to TRBJ1-5, with D perhaps matching TRBD1 (5 bases). The germline V gene encodes CDR1 LNHNV and CDR2 YYDKDF (reference sequence). The CDR3 has 16 residues. Trimming took off 0 bases at V and 3 bases at J, with 12 bases between the two ends. CDR3 amino acids: CATSRETRVNNQPQHF. The CDR3, as DNA: TGTGCCACCAGCAGAGAGACCAGGGTAAACAATCAGCCCCAGCATTTT.

V and J are TRBV28 and TRBJ2-7; TRBD1 or TRBD2 may be the D gene (5 bases each). CDR3 size: 15 residues. V was clipped by 3 bases and J by 2 bases, with 14 bases between them. Germline lookup yields CDR1 MDHEN and CDR2 SYDVKM. As DNA, the CDR3 is TGTGCCAGCAGTTTCAGAGGGGTTTTAGCCTACGAGCAGTACTTC. It yields the protein CASSFRGVLAYEQYF. Complete variable domain (other parts from reference TRBV28 and TRBJ2-7): DVKVTQSSRYLVKRTGEKVFLECVQDMDHENMFWYRQDPGLGLRLIYFSYDVKMKEKGDIPEGYSVSREKKERFSLILESASTNQTSMYLCASSFRGVLAYEQYFGPGTRLTVT.

This sequence joins TRBV7-2 and TRBJ2-1; D not certain. The CDR3 loop spans 13 amino acids. Germline CDR1 reads SGHTA; CDR2 reads FQGNSA. V lost 5 bases, J lost 1 base, and 6 bases lay in between. CDR3 nucleotide sequence: TGTGCCAGCAGCATCGGGTCCTACAATGAGCAGTTCTTC. Translated: CASSIGSYNEQFF.

The CDR3 coding sequence is TGTGCCAGCTCGCCGCGACAGGGGGACGAGCAGTACTTC. Translating gives CASSPRQGDEQYF. The V call is TRBV18, the J call TRBJ2-7, with 9 bases that match TRBD1. After removal of 6 bases from V and 5 bases from J, the junction contained 5 bases not matched to a gene. The length of the CDR3 is 13 residues. Germline-derived CDR1 and CDR2 are KGHSH and LQKENI.

The rearrangement joins TRBV27 to TRBJ1-1; no clear D. V was clipped by 6 bases and J by 1 base, with 9 bases between them. Per the germline V gene, CDR1 is MNHEY and CDR2 is SMNVEV (reference sequence). The CDR3 spans 13 residues. The CDR3 reads CASRPTTNTEAFF. CDR3 coding DNA: TGTGCCAGCAGGCCTACAACGAACACTGAAGCTTTCTTT.

This rearrangement joins TRBV28 to TRBJ2-3; 13 bases map to TRBD2. The germline V gene has CDR1 MDHEN and CDR2 SYDVKM. This CDR3 has 16 amino acids. The V gene end was trimmed by 4 bases and the J gene end by 6 bases; junction bases not matched to a gene: 7. CDR3 region: CASSSTSGRAVDTQYF. The CDR3 nucleotides are TGTGCCAGCAGTTCCACTAGCGGGAGGGCGGTCGATACGCAGTATTTT.

The chain combines TRBV18 with TRBJ2-2; 8 bases map to TRBD1. CDR3 length equals 17 residues. Germline assignment: CDR1 KGHSH and CDR2 LQKENI. J lost 0 bases, V lost 2 bases, and 5 bases had no gene match. The chain's CDR3 is CASSPVGTGPNTGELFF. The CDR3 bases are TGTGCCAGCTCACCAGTGGGGACAGGTCCGAACACCGGGGAGCTGTTTTTT.

For the CDR3, the DNA is TGTGCGGTGGAGCCGGACCTGAGCACAGATACGCAGTATTTT. The encoded protein is CAVEPDLSTDTQYF. This chain connects TRBV30 to TRBJ2-3; D ambiguous. From germline, CDR1 is GTSNPN and CDR2 SVGIG (reference sequence). This CDR3 is built from 14 residues. The variable domain in full, with the rest retrieved from reference TRBV30 and TRBJ2-3, is SQTIHQWPATLVQPVGSPLSLECTVEGTSNPNLYWYRQAAGRGLQLLFYSVGIGQISSEVPQNLSASRPQDRQFILSSKKLLLSDSGFYLCAVEPDLSTDTQYFGPGTRLTVL.

The chain links TRBV7-9 to TRBJ2-5; 7 bases line up with TRBD1. The CDR3 length is 14 residues. The junction had 12 bases not matched to a gene; V was cut back by 10 bases and J by 4 bases. Germline V gene data show CDR1 as SEHNR and CDR2 as FQNEAQ (reference sequence). The CDR3 bases are TGTGCCACCGAGGAACCCCCAGGGGGAGAGACCCAGTACTTC. This sequence encodes CATEEPPGGETQYF.

The V call is TRBV5-1, the J call TRBJ1-5, with TRBD1 matching 8 bases. The CDR3 is made up of 13 amino acids. Germline V gene data show CDR1 as SGHRS and CDR2 as YFSETQ. Trimming at V came to 4 bases and at J to 6 bases, leaving 3 bases not matched to a gene. In DNA form, the CDR3 reads TGCGCCAGCAGCACTGACAGGGGTCAGCCCCAGCATTTT. Protein: CASSTDRGQPQHF. Full variable domain (outside the CDR3, taken from reference TRBV5-1 and TRBJ1-5): KAGVTQTPRYLIKTRGQQVTLSCSPISGHRSVSWYQQTPGQGLQFLFEYFSETQRNKGNFPGRFSGRQFSNSRSEMNVSTLELGDSALYLCASSTDRGQPQHFGDGTRLSIL.